The T cell receptor (beta chain) described here comes from a study of T-cell memory formation after mild COVID-19. The germline V gene encodes CDR1 GTSNPN and CDR2 SVGIG (reference sequence). With 2 bases removed from V and 4 bases from J, the gap between germline ends came to 10 bases. The CDR3 is made up of 13 amino acids. TCRdb passed the 5' RACE reads through MiXCR, listing each CDR3 protein once. The table records around 140,000 distinct CDR3 sequences, approximately 21% of them present only once. Source material: PBMCs or a T cell subset sorted from them (not recorded which). The receptor comes from an adult woman who had mild COVID-19 (a few samples of this study predate the infection). Cell type and time point are not known. This chain uses TRBV30 with TRBJ2-3; the D call may be TRBD1 or TRBD2 (6 bases each). The CDR3 region has the DNA TGTGCCTGGAGTATCGGGGGCCCAGATACGCAGTATTTT. Translation: CAWSIGGPDTQYF.